This T cell receptor (beta chain) was sequenced for a study of blood T cell repertoires in COVID-19. This table comes from immunoSEQ multiplex PCR, and its TCRdb copy is limited to in-frame clones, with some not included. The sample lists around 60,000 clones; approximately 80% were seen once. CDR3 length equals 13 residues. From germline, CDR1 is SGDLS and CDR2 YYNGEE. V was cut by 0 bases and J by 7 bases, with 10 bases left in between. The sample was peripheral blood. The sequence was collected from a man aged 45-60 years with COVID-19, enrolled during active disease. V and J are TRBV9 and TRBJ1-1; D gene uncertain. CDR3: CASSVVSGGEAFF. The CDR3 DNA is TGTGCCAGCAGCGTAGTAAGTGGCGGTGAAGCTTTCTTT.